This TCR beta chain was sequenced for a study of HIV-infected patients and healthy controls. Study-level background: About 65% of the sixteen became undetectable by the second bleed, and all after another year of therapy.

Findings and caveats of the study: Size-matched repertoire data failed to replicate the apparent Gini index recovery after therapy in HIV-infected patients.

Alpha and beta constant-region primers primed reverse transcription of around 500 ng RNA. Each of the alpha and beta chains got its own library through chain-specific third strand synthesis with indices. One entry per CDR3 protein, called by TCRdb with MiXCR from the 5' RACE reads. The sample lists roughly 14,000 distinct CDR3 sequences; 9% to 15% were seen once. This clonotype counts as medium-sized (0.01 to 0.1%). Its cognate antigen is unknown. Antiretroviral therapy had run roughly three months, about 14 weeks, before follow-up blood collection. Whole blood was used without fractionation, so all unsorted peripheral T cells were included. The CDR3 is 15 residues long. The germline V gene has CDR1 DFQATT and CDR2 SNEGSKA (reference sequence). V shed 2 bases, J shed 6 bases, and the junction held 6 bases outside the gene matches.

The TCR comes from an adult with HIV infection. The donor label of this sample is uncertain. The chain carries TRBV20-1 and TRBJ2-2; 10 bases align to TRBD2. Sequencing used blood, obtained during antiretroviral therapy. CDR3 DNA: TGCAGTGCTAGACCGGTAGCGGGAGGTGCCGGGGAGCTGTTTTTT. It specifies CSARPVAGGAGELFF.